A selection of T cell receptor beta chains follows, all from one sample in a study of graft-versus-host responses after intestinal transplantation. Assay used: immunoSEQ multiplex PCR; TCRdb lists only in-frame clones, some missing. The table records roughly 120,000 clones, 85% to 95% of them present only once. These receptors are not linked to any known antigen. This specimen was unstimulated CD8+ T cells sorted from spleen or lymph node cells, taken before intestinal transplant. Receptors originate from a human donor who received an intestinal transplant. Each CDR3 is given without its conserved first and last residue. The D gene is left open where the match is weak.

>NA|TRBV4-2|TRBJ1-5
ASSPGGEQPQH
>NA|TRBV7-8|TRBJ2-1
ASSRGGGKQF
>TRBD2|TRBV6-1|TRBJ2-1
ASSEELAGEDEQF
>TRBD1|TRBV4-1|TRBJ1-4
ASSRPKTGYEKLF
>TRBD1|TRBV5-6|TRBJ2-4
ASSPAGQGMDIQY
>NA|TRBV5-6|TRBJ2-5
ASSLGPKFGETQY
>NA|TRBV5-6|TRBJ1-2
ASSLGTDGYT
>NA|TRBV11-1|TRBJ1-1
ASSLLGVEAF
>NA|TRBV25-1|TRBJ2-7
ASSGPGEQY
>NA|TRBV9|TRBJ1-5
ASSDFTARDLSGGNQPQH
>NA|TRBV28|TRBJ2-7
ASRPAPFSYEQY
>NA|TRBV4-2|TRBJ2-5
ASSQDWLEQETQY
>NA|TRBV5-4|TRBJ2-7
ASSPNLSYEQY
>TRBD1|TRBV7-6|TRBJ2-7
ASSLAGTGGYEQY
>NA|TRBV2|TRBJ1-2
ASRGMDGYT